The following is a T cell receptor beta chain sequence with its context. Its antigen is unknown. This record comes from a study of T cell repertoires in cytomegalovirus infection. Study at large: The public TCR beta signatures pointed to both CMV infection and matching HLA type.

The CDR3 runs to 18 residues. The V and J ends lost 0 bases and 0 bases respectively, with 15 bases between them. Looked up from germline, CDR1 is MGHRA and CDR2 is YSYEKL. TCRdb re-derived calls from the reads in MiXCR, one entry per CDR3 protein. This repertoire shows about 180,000 distinct CDR3 sequences, roughly 17% found once; its top ten account for approximately 25%. Study conclusions and caveats: Based on cumulative public TCR beta family frequency, carriers of CMV plus the relevant HLA were identified. The ex vivo response showed dominance by HLA-C-restricted CMV-specific TCR beta clonotypes.

The chain carries TRBV4-1 and TRBJ2-1; weak D call: TRBD1 (6 bases). The sequencing input was CD8+ T cells from PBMCs. This receptor was taken from a human donor in good health (CMV status not recorded). Some clones in this sample may be carry-over from other donors' samples. CDR3 sequence: CASSQEETGLSSYNEQFF. The CDR3 DNA follows: TGCGCCAGCAGCCAAGAAGAAACAGGGCTGAGCTCCTACAATGAGCAGTTCTTC.